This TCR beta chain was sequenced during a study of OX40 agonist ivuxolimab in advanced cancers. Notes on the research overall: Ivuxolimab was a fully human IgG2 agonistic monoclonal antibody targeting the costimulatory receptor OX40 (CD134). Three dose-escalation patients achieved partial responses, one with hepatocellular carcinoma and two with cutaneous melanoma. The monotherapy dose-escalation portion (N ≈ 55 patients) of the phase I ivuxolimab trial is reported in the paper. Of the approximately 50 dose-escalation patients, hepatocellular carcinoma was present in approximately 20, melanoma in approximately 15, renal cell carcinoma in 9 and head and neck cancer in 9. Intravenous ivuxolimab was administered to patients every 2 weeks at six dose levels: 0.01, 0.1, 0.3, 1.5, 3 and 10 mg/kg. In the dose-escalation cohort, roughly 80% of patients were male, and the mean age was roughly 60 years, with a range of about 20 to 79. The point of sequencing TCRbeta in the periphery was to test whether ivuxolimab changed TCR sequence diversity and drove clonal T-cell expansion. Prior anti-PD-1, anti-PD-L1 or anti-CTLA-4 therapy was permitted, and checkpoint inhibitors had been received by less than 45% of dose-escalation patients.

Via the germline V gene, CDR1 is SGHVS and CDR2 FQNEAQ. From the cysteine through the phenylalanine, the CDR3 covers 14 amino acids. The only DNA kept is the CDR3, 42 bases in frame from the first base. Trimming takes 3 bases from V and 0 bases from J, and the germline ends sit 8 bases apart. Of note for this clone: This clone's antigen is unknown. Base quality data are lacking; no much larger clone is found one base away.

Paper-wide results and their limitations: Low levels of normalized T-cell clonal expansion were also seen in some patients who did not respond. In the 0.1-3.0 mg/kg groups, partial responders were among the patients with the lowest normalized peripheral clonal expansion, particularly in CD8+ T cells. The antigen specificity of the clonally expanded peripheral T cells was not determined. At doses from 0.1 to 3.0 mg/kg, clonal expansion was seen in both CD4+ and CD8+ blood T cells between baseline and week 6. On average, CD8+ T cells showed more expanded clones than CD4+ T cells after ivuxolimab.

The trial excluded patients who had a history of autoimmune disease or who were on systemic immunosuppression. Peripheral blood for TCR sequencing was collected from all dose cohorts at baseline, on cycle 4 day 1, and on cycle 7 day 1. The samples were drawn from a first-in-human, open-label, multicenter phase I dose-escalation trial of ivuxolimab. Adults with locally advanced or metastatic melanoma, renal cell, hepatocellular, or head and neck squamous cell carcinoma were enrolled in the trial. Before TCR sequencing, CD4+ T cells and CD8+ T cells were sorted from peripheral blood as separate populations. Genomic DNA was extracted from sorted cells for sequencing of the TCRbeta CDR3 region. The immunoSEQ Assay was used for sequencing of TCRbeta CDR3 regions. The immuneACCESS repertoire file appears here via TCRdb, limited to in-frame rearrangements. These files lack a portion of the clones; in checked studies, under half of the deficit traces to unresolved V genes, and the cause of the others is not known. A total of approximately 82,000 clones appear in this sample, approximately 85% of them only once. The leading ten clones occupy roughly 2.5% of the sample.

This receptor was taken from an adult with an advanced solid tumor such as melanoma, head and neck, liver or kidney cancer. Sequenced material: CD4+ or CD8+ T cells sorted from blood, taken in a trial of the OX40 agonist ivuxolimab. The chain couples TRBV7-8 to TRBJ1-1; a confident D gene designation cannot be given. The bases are TGTGCCAGCAGCTTTGGCGGCCTGAACACTGAAGCTTTCTTT. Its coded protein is CASSFGGLNTEAFF.